A single sample is the source of the 19 T cell receptor beta chains below, sequenced in a study of T cell repertoires in cytomegalovirus infection. One entry per CDR3 protein, called by TCRdb with MiXCR from the reads. The data hold 650,000 to 900,000 distinct CDR3 sequences, with almost 30% observed a single time. Their target antigens are unknown. This specimen was cultured CD8+ T cells from PBMCs, taken from culture after CMV antigen stimulation. The receptors stem from a human donor in good health (CMV status not recorded). Some clones in this sample may be carry-over from other donors' samples.

Concerning this clonotype: It may be a read error: a sequence one base away is much more abundant. The chain carries TRBV7-9 and TRBJ2-7; perhaps TRBD1 as D (6 bases). The CDR3 covers 14 residues. Per germline, CDR1 SEHNR and CDR2 FQNEAQ (reference sequence). Between the trimmed V and J ends, which lost 2 bases and 3 bases, there was a span of 11 bases. CDR3: CASSLSDRNYEQYV. The CDR3 DNA follows: TGTGCCAGCAGCTTATCGGACAGAAACTACGAGCAGTACGTC.

The chain is built from TRBV2 and TRBJ2-1; TRBD1 matches at 12 bases. This CDR3 is 14 amino acids long. Germline V gene sequence: CDR1 SNHLY, CDR2 FYNNEI. With V trimmed by 5 bases and J by 8 bases, 4 bases remained unmatched. Here the CDR3 DNA reads TGTGCCAGCAGTTCCGGGACAGGGGGCTATGAGCAGTTCTTC. Its protein product is CASSSGTGGYEQFF.

This clonotype turned up a few times. The rearrangement joins TRBV2 to TRBJ1-1; D perhaps matches TRBD1 (5 bases). Trimming took 2 bases from V and 4 from J, leaving 14 bases between them. The CDR3 loop spans 15 amino acids. Germline loops: CDR1 SNHLY, CDR2 FYNNEI. The CDR3 sequence: CASSESWGGGTEAFF. CDR3 bases: TGTGCCAGCAGTGAAAGTTGGGGCGGCGGCACTGAAGCTTTCTTT. The variable domain in full, completed from reference TRBV2 and TRBJ1-1, reads EPEVTQTPSHQVTQMGQEVILRCVPISNHLYFYWYRQILGQKVEFLVSFYNNEISEKSEIFDDQFSVERPDGSNFTLKIRSTKLEDSAMYFCASSESWGGGTEAFFGQGTRLTVV.

This clonotype turned up a few times. The chain's CDR3 is CASSVSGQEINYGYTF. The CDR3 DNA follows: TGTGCCAGCAGTGTTTCCGGACAGGAGATTAACTATGGCTACACCTTC. This rearrangement joins TRBV2 to TRBJ1-2, with 7 nucleotides matching TRBD1. The CDR3 consists of 16 residues. The V gene's germline CDR1 is SNHLY and CDR2 FYNNEI. Germline trimming cut 4 bases from V and 1 base from J; bases unmatched to any gene: 9.

This rearrangement joins TRBV27 to TRBJ2-5; the D is unclear. The CDR3 consists of 15 residues. V lost 3 bases to trimming and J lost 5 bases, with 16 bases between them. Germline values: CDR1 MNHEY, CDR2 SMNVEV (reference sequence). The DNA of the CDR3 is TGTGCCAGCAGTTTTTCCCGACGGGCTTTGGAGACCCAGTACTTC. Encoded protein: CASSFSRRALETQYF.

The V and J genes are TRBV6-5 and TRBJ2-2, with 9 bases lining up with TRBD1. J gave up 4 bases and V 2 bases, and 2 bases lay outside the gene matches. Germline V lookup: CDR1 MNHEY, CDR2 SVGAGI. The CDR3 is 15 residues long. The CDR3 sequence is CASSYQTGGTGELFF. The CDR3 region has the DNA TGTGCCAGCAGTTACCAGACAGGGGGCACCGGGGAGCTGTTTTTT.

Notes on this clonotype: A much larger clone differs from this one at a single base, so this may be a read error. J is TRBJ2-5 and V is TRBV7-2; D uncertain. The CDR3 extends over 14 amino acids. Germline V gives CDR1 SGHTA, CDR2 FQGNSA. The CDR3 DNA reads TGTGCCAGCGGCTTAGCTAGTTTTACGGAGACCCAGTACTTC. Its translation: CASGLASFTETQYF.

The rearrangement links TRBV27 to TRBJ1-6, with TRBD1 matching 10 bases. V lost 6 bases and J lost 7; bases outside the gene matches: 6. The CDR3 has 15 amino acids. The germline V gene has CDR1 MNHEY and CDR2 SMNVEV (reference sequence). The CDR3 DNA reads as TGTGCCAGCAGATCTAGGACAGGGGGAAATTCACCCCTCCACTTT. It codes for CASRSRTGGNSPLHF.

This rearrangement joins TRBV6-5 to TRBJ1-2, with TRBD1 identical over 8 bases. The CDR3 covers 15 residues. V shed 6 bases and J 9 bases; nucleotides not matched to a gene: 15. CDR1 is MNHEY and CDR2 is SVGAGI in the germline V gene. Here the CDR3 DNA reads TGTGCCAGCAGAGATTTCCCCGGACAGGGAGTGAGCTACACCTTC. Its translation is CASRDFPGQGVSYTF.

J is TRBJ2-7 and V is TRBV7-9; D uncertain. Germline V gene data show CDR1 as SEHNR and CDR2 as FQNEAQ (reference sequence). The CDR3 totals 14 residues. The germline V and J ends were trimmed by 4 bases and 0 bases, with 10 bases remaining between them. CDR3 nucleotide sequence: TGTGCCAGCAGCTCACCGGAAACCTCCTACGAGCAGTACTTC. Its translation is CASSSPETSYEQYF. The whole variable domain, filled in from reference TRBV7-9 and TRBJ2-7, reads DTGVSQNPRHKITKRGQNVTFRCDPISEHNRLYWYRQTLGQGPEFLTYFQNEAQLEKSRLLSDRFSAERPKGSFSTLEIQRTEQGDSAMYLCASSSPETSYEQYFGPGTRLTVT.

The chain has TRBV27 and TRBJ2-7; TRBD2 matches 8 bases. CDR3 length: 13 residues. V shed 5 bases, J shed 7 bases, and the junction held 7 bases outside the gene matches. Per germline, CDR1 MNHEY and CDR2 SMNVEV (reference sequence). CDR3 in amino acids: CASSPGTRREQYF. The DNA for the CDR3 is TGTGCCAGCAGTCCCGGGACTAGAAGAGAGCAGTACTTC.

This clonotype has just a few counts. The V gene is TRBV11-3, the J gene TRBJ2-1; D perhaps matches TRBD2 (7 bases). V lost 6 bases and J 0 bases, leaving 15 bases between the germline ends. Germline V gives CDR1 SGHNT, CDR2 YENEEA. CDR3 size: 16 residues. CDR3 protein: CASSGGGLSSYNEQFF. The CDR3 DNA reads as TGTGCCAGCAGTGGGGGGGGCCTTAGCTCCTACAATGAGCAGTTCTTC.

There are a few counts of this clonotype. V usage is TRBV7-6 and J usage is TRBJ2-1; D not certain. Deletions cut 4 bases from V and 6 bases from J, with 10 bases between. CDR1 and CDR2 (germline): SGHVS, FNYEAQ. The CDR3 contains 13 residues. CDR3: CASSSREGNEQFF. The CDR3 coding sequence is TGTGCCAGCAGCTCTAGGGAAGGCAATGAGCAGTTCTTC.

The V and J genes are TRBV7-9 and TRBJ2-5; 9 nucleotides line up with TRBD2. This CDR3 has 16 amino acids. The J segment lost 0 bases and the V segment lost 4 bases, leaving 6 bases of the junction unmatched. Germline assignment: CDR1 SEHNR and CDR2 FQNEAQ (reference sequence). The CDR3 sequence is CASSSVAGEYQETQYF. In DNA form, the CDR3 reads TGTGCCAGCAGCTCCGTAGCGGGGGAGTACCAAGAGACCCAGTACTTC.

CDR3 region: CANNGGNYNEQFF. The DNA for the CDR3 is TGTGCCAACAATGGGGGCAATTACAATGAGCAGTTCTTC. V is TRBV2 and J is TRBJ2-1; possible D gene TRBD1, 6 bases. Per germline, CDR1 SNHLY and CDR2 FYNNEI. CDR3 size: 13 residues. Trimming removed 10 bases at V and 4 bases at J, with 14 bases between. Complete variable domain (other parts from reference TRBV2 and TRBJ2-1): EPEVTQTPSHQVTQMGQEVILRCVPISNHLYFYWYRQILGQKVEFLVSFYNNEISEKSEIFDDQFSVERPDGSNFTLKIRSTKLEDSAMYFCANNGGNYNEQFFGPGTRLTVL.

This clonotype was observed a few times. The gene calls are TRBV25-1 and TRBJ2-5; no reliable D call. Between the trimmed V and J ends, which lost 5 bases and 2 bases, there was a span of 12 bases. In germline, CDR1 is MGHDK, CDR2 SYGVNS. CDR3 length: 14 amino acids. The CDR3 DNA is TGTGCCAGCAGTTGGTGGCAGACGCAAGAGACCCAGTACTTC. The encoded protein is CASSWWQTQETQYF.

This clonotype was seen more than once but under ten times. The chain employs TRBV6-8 and TRBJ1-4, with D unclear. The CDR3 has 17 amino acids. Per the germline V gene, CDR1 is MNHGY and CDR2 is SAAAGT. The V and J ends lost 2 bases and 0 bases respectively, with 13 bases between them. This CDR3 is CASSYVQIRPTNEKLFF. DNA of the CDR3: TGTGCCAGCAGTTACGTCCAAATTAGGCCAACTAATGAAAAACTGTTTTTT.

This sequence joins TRBV20-1 and TRBJ1-5; D unresolved. The CDR3 consists of 14 residues. The V gene's germline CDR1 is DFQATT and CDR2 SNEGSKA (reference sequence). V was trimmed by 0 bases and J by 0 bases, leaving 6 bases between them. The DNA of the CDR3 is TGCAGTGCTAGAGATGGTAGTAGCAATCAGCCCCAGCATTTT. Its translation is CSARDGSSNQPQHF.

This chain uses TRBV27 with TRBJ1-5, with D tentatively TRBD1 (6 bases). Germline V gene data show CDR1 as MNHEY and CDR2 as SMNVEV (reference sequence). The germline V and J ends were trimmed by 8 bases and 3 bases, with 14 bases remaining between them. The CDR3 is 14 residues long. The CDR3 loop is CASGPAGDNQPQHF. As DNA, the CDR3 is TGTGCCAGCGGGCCGGCAGGGGACAATCAGCCCCAGCATTTT.